This T cell receptor (beta chain) was sequenced during a study of CD8 T cells in Susac syndrome. High-throughput TCR beta sequencing covered peripheral CD8+ and CD4+ T cells. Relapsing-remitting disease, either stable or active, was present in the treatment-naive patients who were the multiple sclerosis controls. CDR3 size: 15 residues. J gave up 3 bases and V 1 base, and 4 bases lay outside the gene matches. CDR1 is LNHDA and CDR2 is SQIVND in the germline V gene (reference sequence). RNA was extracted with the RNeasy kit, and a quantity of about 0.45 to 1 ug was reverse transcribed using random hexamers. immunoSEQ multiplex PCR amplified TCR beta CDR3 across 54 Vbeta, 13 Jbeta. One entry per CDR3 protein results from TCRdb running MiXCR on the immunoSEQ multiplex PCR reads. The sample includes some 110,000 distinct CDR3 sequences, 93% of them seen just once.

The chain recombines TRBV19 with TRBJ2-7, with TRBD1 identical over 9 bases. The TCR comes from a human donor with multiple sclerosis. The sample taken for sequencing was CD4+ T cells from PBMCs. The CDR3 sequence is CASSIVRTGVYEQYF. In DNA, the CDR3 is TGTGCCAGTAGTATAGTTAGGACAGGGGTCTACGAGCAGTACTTC. The variable domain in full, with the rest retrieved from reference TRBV19 and TRBJ2-7, is DGGITQSPKYLFRKEGQNVTLSCEQNLNHDAMYWYRQDPGQGLRLIYYSQIVNDFQKGDIAEGYSVSREKKESFPLTVTSAQKNPTAFYLCASSIVRTGVYEQYFGPGTRLTVT.